One sample yielded the 28 T cell receptor beta chains listed below, sequenced in a study of T cells in Graves' hyperthyroidism and ophthalmopathy. RNA transcripts provided the source from which TCR beta CDR3 regions were amplified. Using the HTBI primer set, a first-round RT-PCR was run on the TCR CDR3. From the multiplex PCR reads, TCRdb called clonotypes with MiXCR, one entry per CDR3 protein. Of 250,000 to 400,000 distinct CDR3 sequences listed, around 13% are singletons. Material for sequencing was blood. The origin of the receptors is a woman in her 40s with Graves' ophthalmopathy.

This clonotype was seen at least ten times. The V gene is TRBV6-1, the J gene TRBJ2-5, with D perhaps matching TRBD1 or TRBD2 (5 bases each). V lost 7 bases and J 2 bases, leaving 14 bases between the germline ends. Germline values: CDR1 MNHNS, CDR2 SASEGT. This CDR3 contains 14 residues. The CDR3 here is CASKDPGRQETQYF. CDR3 sequence (DNA): TGTGCCAGCAAGGATCCGGGGCGGCAAGAGACCCAGTACTTC.

This clonotype was observed a handful of times. The J gene is TRBJ2-4, the V gene TRBV6-1, with D perhaps matching TRBD2 (5 bases). Germline CDR1 is MNHNS and CDR2 is SASEGT. V shed 8 bases and J shed 0 bases, with 17 bases lying between them. The CDR3 totals 16 residues. This CDR3 reads CASGGGGRVAKNIQYF. DNA of the CDR3: TGTGCCAGCGGAGGCGGCGGTCGGGTAGCCAAAAACATTCAGTACTTC.

This clonotype has at least ten counts. The J gene is TRBJ1-5, the V gene TRBV11-1, with 9 positions matching TRBD1. This CDR3 region has 17 residues. Germline V gene lookup returns CDR1 SGHAT and CDR2 FQDESV (reference sequence). J gave up 6 bases and V 6 bases, and 15 bases lay outside the gene matches. DNA of the CDR3: TGTGCCAGCAGAACCGGGACAGGGTTTAGGATAAGTCAGCCCCAGCATTTT. Translating it yields CASRTGTGFRISQPQHF.

This clonotype occurred many times. The rearrangement links TRBV6-1 to TRBJ2-7; D remains unclear. This CDR3 is 13 amino acids long. CDR1 and CDR2 (germline): MNHNS, SASEGT. V lost 1 base and J lost 4, with 8 bases in between. For the CDR3, the DNA is TGTGCCAGCAGTGAAGGCCCTCCTTACGAGCAGTACTTC. Translating gives CASSEGPPYEQYF.

This clonotype was seen at least ten times. The chain carries TRBV6-1 and TRBJ1-1; D is undetermined. The CDR3 contains 13 residues. The germline V gene has CDR1 MNHNS and CDR2 SASEGT. Trimming removed 6 bases from V and 1 base from J, with 9 bases in between. CDR3 DNA: TGTGCCAGCAGGATCGACGGGAACACTGAAGCTTTCTTT. The encoded protein is CASRIDGNTEAFF.

This clonotype showed up just a few times. J is TRBJ2-7 and V is TRBV2, with TRBD2 as a possible D gene (5 bases). With 9 bases removed from V and 6 bases from J, the gap between germline ends came to 18 bases. The CDR3 consists of 13 residues. Germline assignment: CDR1 SNHLY and CDR2 FYNNEI. Written as DNA, the CDR3 is TGTGCCAGTATTTGGGATGGAGGCCCCGAGCAGTACTTC. Its translation: CASIWDGGPEQYF.

There are many counts of this clonotype. The chain has TRBV4-1 and TRBJ2-5; D is perhaps TRBD2 (6 bases). V lost 3 bases and J 4 bases, leaving 15 bases between the germline ends. CDR3 length: 15 residues. The germline V gene has CDR1 MGHRA and CDR2 YSYEKL. The DNA for the CDR3 is TGCGCCAGCAGCCATAGTGGCGGGATGGGAGAGACCCAGTACTTC. Translated: CASSHSGGMGETQYF.

Concerning this clonotype itself: The conserved phenylalanine or tryptophan normally closing the CDR3 is absent here, so this likely arose from a read error. This chain uses TRBV6-9 with TRBJ2-2; the match to TRBD1 covers 7 bases. There are 15 residues in the CDR3. Germline loops: CDR1 MNHGY, CDR2 SVAAGI. V lost 4 bases, J lost 1 base, and 3 bases stayed unmatched. The CDR3 loop is CASSSWTGNTGELFL. The CDR3 DNA follows: TGTGCCAGCAGTTCGTGGACAGGGAACACCGGGGAGCTGTTTCTT.

This clonotype has just a few counts. CDR3 residues: CASSGGSSGNTIYF. CDR3 coding DNA: TGCGCCAGCAGTGGGGGCAGCTCTGGAAACACCATATATTTT. The gene calls are TRBV5-1 and TRBJ1-3; maybe TRBD1 (6 bases). Germline V gene data show CDR1 as SGHRS and CDR2 as YFSETQ. This CDR3 has 14 residues. The germline V and J ends were trimmed by 5 bases and 0 bases, with 9 bases remaining between them.

Ten or more counts support this clonotype. This chain uses TRBV28 with TRBJ1-5, with D perhaps TRBD1 (6 bases). This CDR3 contains 15 residues. Germline V gives CDR1 MDHEN, CDR2 SYDVKM. The ends were cut back, 4 bases at V and 6 bases at J, with 16 bases in the middle. As DNA, the CDR3 is TGTGCCAGCAGTTCCTTACAGGGTAGCGGTCAGCCCCAGCATTTT. It translates to CASSSLQGSGQPQHF.

This clonotype was picked up a small number of times. The chain couples TRBV7-9 to TRBJ2-1; 8 bases are shared with TRBD1. CDR3 length equals 14 residues. With V trimmed by 10 bases and J by 3 bases, 8 bases remained unmatched. CDR1 is SEHNR and CDR2 is FQNEAQ in the germline V gene (reference sequence). The CDR3 loop is CAIPPGGLYNEQFF. The CDR3, as DNA: TGTGCCATCCCCCCAGGGGGCCTCTACAATGAGCAGTTCTTC.

This clonotype was seen a handful of times. This chain connects TRBV12-3 or TRBV12-4 to TRBJ2-1; D is unclear. The CDR3 consists of 12 residues. Trimming stripped 4 bases from V and 12 bases from J, with 13 bases between. The CDR3 nucleotides are TGTGCCAGCAGTTCCGGTGGTCCTATGCAGTTCTTC. Translated: CASSSGGPMQFF.

There are many counts of this clonotype. V usage is TRBV12-3 or TRBV12-4 and J usage is TRBJ2-7; 7 positions agree with TRBD1. The J segment lost 5 bases and the V segment lost 8 bases, leaving 6 bases of the junction unmatched. This CDR3 contains 12 residues. The CDR3 is CASSTGLNEQYF. In DNA, the CDR3 is TGTGCCAGCTCGACAGGGTTGAACGAGCAGTACTTC.

In this sample, this clonotype turned up many times. The chain joins TRBV11-3 to TRBJ2-1; D not certain. Between the trimmed V and J ends, which lost 6 bases and 3 bases, there was a span of 6 bases. Germline V gene sequence: CDR1 SGHNT, CDR2 YENEEA. The CDR3 consists of 12 residues. DNA for the CDR3: TGTGCCAGCAGTAGGAGCTACAATGAGCAGTTCTTC. Translation: CASSRSYNEQFF.

The chain recombines TRBV7-9 with TRBJ2-1; a possible D gene is TRBD1 (6 bases). The CDR3 covers 13 residues. V lost 7 bases and J lost 0, with 7 bases in between. Germline V gene lookup returns CDR1 SEHNR and CDR2 FQNEAQ (reference sequence). Here the CDR3 reads CASNRDSYNEQFF. DNA of the CDR3: TGTGCCAGCAACAGGGACTCCTACAATGAGCAGTTCTTC. Using reference TRBV7-9 and TRBJ2-1 for the parts outside the CDR3, the full variable domain is DTGVSQNPRHKITKRGQNVTFRCDPISEHNRLYWYRQTLGQGPEFLTYFQNEAQLEKSRLLSDRFSAERPKGSFSTLEIQRTEQGDSAMYLCASNRDSYNEQFFGPGTRLTVL.

This chain uses TRBV6-2 or TRBV6-3 with TRBJ2-7; possibly TRBD2 for D (5 bases). V was trimmed by 6 bases and J by 2 bases, leaving 5 bases between them. The CDR3 length is 11 residues. Germline-derived CDR1 and CDR2 are MNHEY and SVGEGT. CDR3 coding DNA: TGTGCCAGCAGGGAGGCCTACGAGCAGTACTTC. Encoded protein: CASREAYEQYF.

The chain links TRBV27 to TRBJ1-5; weak D call: TRBD1 (5 bases). Germline V gene lookup returns CDR1 MNHEY and CDR2 SMNVEV (reference sequence). This CDR3 spans 13 amino acids. V was trimmed by 3 bases and J by 9 bases, leaving 12 bases between them. CDR3 in amino acids: CASSFFGGGPQHF. CDR3 nucleotides: TGTGCCAGCAGTTTTTTTGGGGGGGGGCCCCAGCATTTT.

In this sample, this clonotype turned up many times. The chain couples TRBV7-8 to TRBJ1-1; tentatively, D is TRBD1 (6 bases). The V end lost 6 bases, the J end lost 5 bases, and 19 bases lay between the germline ends. This CDR3 is built from 15 residues. Germline CDR1 and CDR2: SGHVS and FQNEAQ. The CDR3 protein is CASRMQGTGNTEAFF. As DNA, the CDR3 is TGTGCCAGCAGAATGCAGGGGACGGGGAATACTGAAGCTTTCTTT.

This clonotype was counted between two and nine times. The CDR3 DNA sequence: TGCAGTGCTAGGACTAGAGCAGATACGCAGTATTTT. Its translation is CSARTRADTQYF. This chain joins TRBV20-1 and TRBJ2-3; D possibly corresponds to TRBD2 (6 bases). The CDR3 contains 12 residues. V shed 3 bases and J shed 4 bases, with 8 bases lying between them. Germline CDR1 reads DFQATT; CDR2 reads SNEGSKA (reference sequence).

The sample holds many counts of this clonotype. The chain recombines TRBV20-1 with TRBJ2-3; D ambiguous. CDR1 is DFQATT and CDR2 is SNEGSKA in the germline V gene (reference sequence). V was clipped by 7 bases and J by 5 bases, with 16 bases between them. The CDR3 is 13 residues long. CDR3 protein: CSGSAYHQDTQYF. The CDR3, as DNA: TGCAGTGGCAGCGCTTATCATCAAGATACGCAGTATTTT.

There are many counts of this clonotype. The chain couples TRBV2 to TRBJ1-4; D may be TRBD1 (6 bases). CDR3 length: 12 amino acids. The germline gives CDR1 SNHLY, CDR2 FYNNEI. V lost 9 bases, J lost 4 bases, and 9 bases lay in between. The chain's CDR3 is CARKDSNEKLFF. CDR3 coding DNA: TGTGCCAGGAAGGACAGTAATGAAAAACTGTTTTTT.

This clonotype came up many times. The chain links TRBV2 to TRBJ2-5; the D gene is possibly TRBD1 (6 bases). Per germline, CDR1 SNHLY and CDR2 FYNNEI. This CDR3 has 16 amino acids. Trimming took 4 bases from V and 2 from J, leaving 17 bases between them. CDR3 DNA sequence: TGTGCCAGCAGTGGAAGGGATAGGACAGATCAAGAGACCCAGTACTTC. Its protein product is CASSGRDRTDQETQYF. The full variable domain, in which reference TRBV2 and TRBJ2-5 provide the parts outside the CDR3, is EPEVTQTPSHQVTQMGQEVILRCVPISNHLYFYWYRQILGQKVEFLVSFYNNEISEKSEIFDDQFSVERPDGSNFTLKIRSTKLEDSAMYFCASSGRDRTDQETQYFGPGTRLLVL.

V usage is TRBV20-1 and J usage is TRBJ2-7; 15 bases align to TRBD2. Germline trimming cut 6 bases from V and 5 bases from J; bases unmatched to any gene: 11. The CDR3 has 16 residues. The germline V gene has CDR1 DFQATT and CDR2 SNEGSKA (reference sequence). The DNA of the CDR3 is TGCAGTGCCCGGACTAGCGGGAGGGCAACCTTGAACGAGCAGTACTTC. It encodes CSARTSGRATLNEQYF.

There are many counts of this clonotype. The CDR3 DNA reads as TGTGCCAGCAGCCATCGCGGGGGCCCGGGGTTTGACATTCAGTACTTC. Translating gives CASSHRGGPGFDIQYF. V usage is TRBV2 and J usage is TRBJ2-4; the D gene is possibly TRBD2 (7 bases). CDR1 is SNHLY and CDR2 is FYNNEI in the germline V gene. Trimming shortened V by 6 bases and J by 8 bases, and 23 bases separated the two germline ends. The CDR3 has 16 residues.

This clonotype showed up many times. The chain carries TRBV2 and TRBJ1-6; D is unclear. Deletions cut 7 bases from V and 7 bases from J, with 11 bases between. CDR3 length: 13 residues. The V gene's germline CDR1 is SNHLY and CDR2 FYNNEI. CDR3 sequence reads: CASKIDGNSPLHF. CDR3 bases: TGTGCCAGCAAAATAGACGGGAATTCACCCCTCCACTTT.

As for this clonotype: It may be a read error: a sequence one base away is much more abundant. The chain uses TRBV6-1 and TRBJ2-1; D might be TRBD2 (6 bases). The CDR3 extends over 16 amino acids. The V end lost 5 bases, the J end lost 6 bases, and 20 bases lay between the germline ends. Germline V CDR1 and CDR2: MNHNS, SASEGT. The DNA for the CDR3 is TGTGCCAGCAGTCGGGACCGGGGGACGCTGGCCAATGAGCAGTTCTTC. The encoded protein is CASSRDRGTLANEQFF.

The V and J genes are TRBV19 and TRBJ1-1; no reliable D call. Trimming removed 6 bases from V and 0 bases from J, with 11 bases in between. The CDR3 extends over 14 amino acids. CDR1 and CDR2 from the germline V gene are LNHDA and SQIVND (reference sequence). The CDR3 region has the DNA TGTGCCAGTAGATCCCTCTTCATGAACACTGAAGCTTTCTTT. The encoded protein is CASRSLFMNTEAFF.

Comments on this clonotype: One base away lies a much larger clone, so this may be a sequencing read error. The CDR3 loop reads CASSLVGAGQGRNPPLHF. The CDR3 DNA reads as TGTGCCAGCAGCTTAGTAGGCGCCGGCCAGGGGCGGAATCCACCCCTCCACTTT. The chain recombines TRBV7-2 with TRBJ1-6; possibly TRBD1 for D (6 bases). The CDR3 extends over 18 amino acids. Trimming took off 1 base at V and 11 bases at J, with 24 bases between the two ends. Germline V lookup: CDR1 SGHTA, CDR2 FQGNSA.